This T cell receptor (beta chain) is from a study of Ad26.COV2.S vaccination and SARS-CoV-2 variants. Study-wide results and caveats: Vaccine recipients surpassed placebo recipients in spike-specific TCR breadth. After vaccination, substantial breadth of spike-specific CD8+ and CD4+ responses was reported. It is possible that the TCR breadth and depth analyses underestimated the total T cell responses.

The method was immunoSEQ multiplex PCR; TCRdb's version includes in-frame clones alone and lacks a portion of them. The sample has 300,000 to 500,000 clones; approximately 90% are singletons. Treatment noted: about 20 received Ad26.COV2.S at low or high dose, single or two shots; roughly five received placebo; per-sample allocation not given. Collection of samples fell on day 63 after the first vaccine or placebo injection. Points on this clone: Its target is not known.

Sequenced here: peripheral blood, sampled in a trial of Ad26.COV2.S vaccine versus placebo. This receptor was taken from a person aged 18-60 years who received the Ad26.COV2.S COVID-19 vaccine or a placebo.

The CDR3 DNA is TGCGCCAGCAGTGAGTCCGGGGGTAACACTGAAGCTTTCTTT. Protein sequence: CASSESGGNTEAFF. The rearrangement joins TRBV10-1 to TRBJ1-1, with a possible D match to TRBD1 (5 bases). V shed 0 bases and J shed 2 bases, with 7 bases lying between them. Germline V lookup: CDR1 WNHNN, CDR2 SYGVQD (reference sequence). This CDR3 comprises 14 residues.